This TCR beta chain was recovered during a study of CD8+CD57+ T cells in acquired aplastic anemia. Study-level information: CD4+ and CD8+ cells, once sorted, gave DNA averaging about 3 ug. General observations from the study: Between patients and controls, CD8+ Simpson's diversity did not vary significantly.

In its sample, this clonotype was seen a few times. Antigen: not known. The CDR3 length is 13 residues. Germline values: CDR1 DFQATT, CDR2 SNEGSKA (reference sequence). Deletions cut 1 base from V and 3 bases from J, with 9 bases between. Profiles of TCR beta VDJ and CDR3 were generated from a genomic DNA template. A single record per CDR3 protein comes from TCRdb applying MiXCR to the reads. Altogether approximately 80,000 distinct CDR3 sequences are present, around 70% being singletons, with the ten largest covering around 80%. Selection for sequencing was limited to patients who had shown CD8+CD57+ cell expansion by flow cytometry. Every patient was diagnosed with severe acquired aplastic anemia.

The J gene is TRBJ1-2, the V gene TRBV20-1; D gene ambiguous. The sequence derives from a human donor with aplastic anemia. The sequenced sample consisted of sorted CD4+, CD8+, or CD8+CD57+ T cells (not recorded which) from PBMCs. The CDR3 sequence is CSARGDTDYGYTF. The CDR3 DNA follows: TGCAGTGCTAGAGGCGACACTGACTATGGCTACACCTTC.